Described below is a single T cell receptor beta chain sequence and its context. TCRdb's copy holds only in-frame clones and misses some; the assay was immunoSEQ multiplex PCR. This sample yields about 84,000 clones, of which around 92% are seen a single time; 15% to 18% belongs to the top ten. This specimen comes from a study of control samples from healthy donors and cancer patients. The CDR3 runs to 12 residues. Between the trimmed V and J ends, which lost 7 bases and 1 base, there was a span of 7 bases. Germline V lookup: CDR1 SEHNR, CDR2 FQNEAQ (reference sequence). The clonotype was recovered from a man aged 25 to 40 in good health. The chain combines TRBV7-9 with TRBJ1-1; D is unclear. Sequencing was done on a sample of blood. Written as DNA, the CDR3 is TGTGCCAGCAAGCGTGGGAACACTGAAGCTTTCTTT. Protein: CASKRGNTEAFF.